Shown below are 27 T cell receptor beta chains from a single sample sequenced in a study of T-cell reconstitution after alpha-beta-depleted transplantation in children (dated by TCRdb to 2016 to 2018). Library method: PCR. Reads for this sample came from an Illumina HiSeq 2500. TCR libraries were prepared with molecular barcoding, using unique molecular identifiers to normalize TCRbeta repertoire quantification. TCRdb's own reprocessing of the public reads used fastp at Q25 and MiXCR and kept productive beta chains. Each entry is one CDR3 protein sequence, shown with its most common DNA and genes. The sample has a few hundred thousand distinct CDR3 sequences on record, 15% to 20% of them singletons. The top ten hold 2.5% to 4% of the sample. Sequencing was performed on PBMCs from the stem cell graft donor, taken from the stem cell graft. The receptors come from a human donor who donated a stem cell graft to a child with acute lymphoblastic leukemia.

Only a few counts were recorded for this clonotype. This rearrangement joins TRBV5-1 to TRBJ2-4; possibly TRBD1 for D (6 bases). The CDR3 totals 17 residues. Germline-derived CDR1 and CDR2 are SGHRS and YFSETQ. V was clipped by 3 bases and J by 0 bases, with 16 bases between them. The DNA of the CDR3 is TGCGCCAGCAGCTCCACCGACAGGCAGCTAGCCAAAAACATTCAGTACTTC. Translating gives CASSSTDRQLAKNIQYF.

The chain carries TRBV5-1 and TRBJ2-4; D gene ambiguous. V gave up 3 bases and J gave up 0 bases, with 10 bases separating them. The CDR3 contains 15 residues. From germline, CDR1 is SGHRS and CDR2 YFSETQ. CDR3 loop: CASSSDPIAKNIQYF. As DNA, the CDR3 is TGCGCCAGCAGCTCTGATCCGATAGCCAAAAACATTCAGTACTTC.

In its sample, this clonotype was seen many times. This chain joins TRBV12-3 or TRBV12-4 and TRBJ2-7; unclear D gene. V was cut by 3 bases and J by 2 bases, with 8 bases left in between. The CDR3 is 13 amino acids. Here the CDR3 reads CASSFGVTYEQYF. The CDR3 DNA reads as TGTGCCAGCAGTTTTGGTGTGACCTACGAGCAGTACTTC.

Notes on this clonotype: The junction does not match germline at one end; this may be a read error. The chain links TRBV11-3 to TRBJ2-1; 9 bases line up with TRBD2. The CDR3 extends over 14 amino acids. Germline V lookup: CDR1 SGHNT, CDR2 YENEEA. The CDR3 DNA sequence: TGTGCCAGCAGCTTAGGTAATAGCGGGAGTGAGCAGCTCTTC. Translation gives CASSLGNSGSEQLF.

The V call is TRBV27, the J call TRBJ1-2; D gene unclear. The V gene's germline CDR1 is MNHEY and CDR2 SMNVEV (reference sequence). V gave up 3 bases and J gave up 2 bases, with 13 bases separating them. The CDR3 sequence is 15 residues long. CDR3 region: CASSFIMGGNYGYTF. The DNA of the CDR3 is TGTGCCAGCAGTTTCATAATGGGAGGGAACTATGGCTACACCTTC.

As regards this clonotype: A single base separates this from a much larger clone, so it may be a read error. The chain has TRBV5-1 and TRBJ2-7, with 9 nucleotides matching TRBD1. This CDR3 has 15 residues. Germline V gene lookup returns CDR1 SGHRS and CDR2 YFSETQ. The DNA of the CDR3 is TGCGCCAGCACCGGTCCCGGGACAGGGAATAACGACCAGTACTTC. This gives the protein CASTGPGTGNNDQYF.

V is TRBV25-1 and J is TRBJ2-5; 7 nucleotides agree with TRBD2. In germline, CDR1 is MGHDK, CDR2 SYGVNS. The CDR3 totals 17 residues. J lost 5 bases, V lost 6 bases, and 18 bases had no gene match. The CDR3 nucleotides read TGTGCCAGCAGCCCCGTGGGGGGGTCGGTTATTGTGGAGACCCAGTACTTC. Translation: CASSPVGGSVIVETQYF.

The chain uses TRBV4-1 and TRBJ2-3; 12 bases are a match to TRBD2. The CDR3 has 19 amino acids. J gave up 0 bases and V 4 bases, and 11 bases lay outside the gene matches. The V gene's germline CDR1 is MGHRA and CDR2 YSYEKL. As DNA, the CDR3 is TGCGCCAGCAGCCTTGTTACTAGCGGGAGGTTCTCTAGCACAGATACGCAGTATTTT. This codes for CASSLVTSGRFSSTDTQYF.

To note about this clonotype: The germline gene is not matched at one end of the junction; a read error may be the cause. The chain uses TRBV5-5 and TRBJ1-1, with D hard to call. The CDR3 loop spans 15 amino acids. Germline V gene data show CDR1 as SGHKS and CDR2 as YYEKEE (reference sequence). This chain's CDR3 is CASTLVGKLNTEAFF. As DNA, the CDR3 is TGTGCCAGCACCTTGGTGGGCAAGTTGAACACTGAAGCTTTCTTT.

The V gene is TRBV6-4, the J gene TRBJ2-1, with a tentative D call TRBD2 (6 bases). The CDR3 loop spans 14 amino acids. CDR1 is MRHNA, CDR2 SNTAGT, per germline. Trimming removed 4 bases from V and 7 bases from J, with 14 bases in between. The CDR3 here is CASSGSSDRNEQFF. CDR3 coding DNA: TGTGCCAGCAGTGGGTCTAGCGATAGGAATGAGCAGTTCTTC.

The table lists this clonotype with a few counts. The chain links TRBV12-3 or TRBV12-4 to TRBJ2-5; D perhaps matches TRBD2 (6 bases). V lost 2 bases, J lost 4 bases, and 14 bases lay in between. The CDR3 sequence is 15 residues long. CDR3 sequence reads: CASSLFGGRRETQYF. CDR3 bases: TGTGCCAGCAGTTTATTCGGGGGTCGGAGAGAGACCCAGTACTTC.

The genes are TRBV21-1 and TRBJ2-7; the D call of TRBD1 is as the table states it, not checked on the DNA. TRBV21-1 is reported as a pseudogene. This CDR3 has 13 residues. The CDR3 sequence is CASSTDIPYEQYF. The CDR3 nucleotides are TGTGCCAGCAGCACGGACATCCCCTACGAGCAGTACTTC.

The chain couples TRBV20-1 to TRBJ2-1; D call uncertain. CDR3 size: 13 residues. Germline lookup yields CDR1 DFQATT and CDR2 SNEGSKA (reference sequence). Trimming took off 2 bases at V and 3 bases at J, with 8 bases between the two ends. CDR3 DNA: TGCAGTGCTAGACTAGGTCTCTACAATGAGCAGTTCTTC. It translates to CSARLGLYNEQFF.

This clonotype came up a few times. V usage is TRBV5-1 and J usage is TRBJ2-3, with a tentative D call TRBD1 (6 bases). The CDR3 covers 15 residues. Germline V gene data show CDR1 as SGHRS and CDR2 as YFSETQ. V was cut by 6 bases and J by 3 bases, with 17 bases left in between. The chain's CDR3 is CASTMTGQGTDTQYF. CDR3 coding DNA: TGCGCCAGCACCATGACTGGCCAGGGGACAGATACGCAGTATTTT.

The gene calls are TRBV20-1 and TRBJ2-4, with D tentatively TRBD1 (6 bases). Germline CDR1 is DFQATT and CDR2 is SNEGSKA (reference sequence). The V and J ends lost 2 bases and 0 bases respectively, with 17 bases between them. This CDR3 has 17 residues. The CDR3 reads CSARNTDSRQAKNIQYF. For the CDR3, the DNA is TGCAGTGCTAGAAATACGGACAGTCGCCAAGCCAAAAACATTCAGTACTTC.

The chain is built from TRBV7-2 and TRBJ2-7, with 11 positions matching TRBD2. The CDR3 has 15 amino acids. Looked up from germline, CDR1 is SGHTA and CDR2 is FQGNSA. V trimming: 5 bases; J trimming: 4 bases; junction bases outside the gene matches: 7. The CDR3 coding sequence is TGTGCCAGCAGCACACGGACTAGCGGGTCTTACGAGCAGTACTTC. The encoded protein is CASSTRTSGSYEQYF. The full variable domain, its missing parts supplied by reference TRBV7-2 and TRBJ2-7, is GAGVSQSPSNKVTEKGKDVELRCDPISGHTALYWYRQSLGQGLEFLIYFQGNSAPDKSGLPSDRFSAERTGGSVSTLTIQRTQQEDSAVYLCASSTRTSGSYEQYFGPGTRLTVT.

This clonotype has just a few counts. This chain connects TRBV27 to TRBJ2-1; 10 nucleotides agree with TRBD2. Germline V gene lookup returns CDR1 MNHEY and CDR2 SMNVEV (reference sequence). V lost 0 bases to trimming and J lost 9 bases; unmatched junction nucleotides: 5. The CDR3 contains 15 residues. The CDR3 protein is CASSLSLAGAAEQFF. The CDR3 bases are TGTGCCAGCAGTTTATCCCTAGCGGGAGCGGCTGAGCAGTTCTTC.

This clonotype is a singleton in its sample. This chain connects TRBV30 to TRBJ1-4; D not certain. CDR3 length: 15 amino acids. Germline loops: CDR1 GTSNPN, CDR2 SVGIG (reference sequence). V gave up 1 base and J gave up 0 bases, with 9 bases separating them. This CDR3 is CAWSAEFATNEKLFF. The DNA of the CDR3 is TGTGCCTGGAGTGCCGAGTTTGCAACTAATGAAAAACTGTTTTTT.

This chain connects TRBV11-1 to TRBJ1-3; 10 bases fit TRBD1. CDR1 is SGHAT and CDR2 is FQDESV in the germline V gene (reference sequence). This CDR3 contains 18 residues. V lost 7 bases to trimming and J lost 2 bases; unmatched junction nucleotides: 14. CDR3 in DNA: TGTGCCAGCAACCACCCACCAACCGGGACAGGGGCTGGAAACACCATATATTTT. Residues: CASNHPPTGTGAGNTIYF.

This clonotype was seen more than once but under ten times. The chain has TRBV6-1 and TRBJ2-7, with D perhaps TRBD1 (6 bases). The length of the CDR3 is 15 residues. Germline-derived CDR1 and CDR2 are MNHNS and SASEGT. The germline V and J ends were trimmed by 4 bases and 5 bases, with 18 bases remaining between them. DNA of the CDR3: TGTGCCAGCAGTGTCGCCCCCAGGACAGTAAACGAGCAGTACTTC. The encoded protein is CASSVAPRTVNEQYF.

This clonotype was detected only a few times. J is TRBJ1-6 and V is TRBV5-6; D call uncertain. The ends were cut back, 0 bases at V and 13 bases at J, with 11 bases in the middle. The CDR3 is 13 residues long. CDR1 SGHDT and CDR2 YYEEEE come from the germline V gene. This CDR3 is CASSLEAVYPLHF. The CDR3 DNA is TGTGCCAGCAGCTTGGAGGCGGTCTACCCCCTCCACTTT.

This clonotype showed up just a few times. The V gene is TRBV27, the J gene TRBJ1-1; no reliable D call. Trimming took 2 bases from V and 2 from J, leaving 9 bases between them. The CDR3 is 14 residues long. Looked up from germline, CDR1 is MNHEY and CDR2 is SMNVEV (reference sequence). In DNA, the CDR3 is TGTGCCAGCAGTTTAGCCTTCGTAAACACTGAAGCTTTCTTT. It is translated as CASSLAFVNTEAFF.

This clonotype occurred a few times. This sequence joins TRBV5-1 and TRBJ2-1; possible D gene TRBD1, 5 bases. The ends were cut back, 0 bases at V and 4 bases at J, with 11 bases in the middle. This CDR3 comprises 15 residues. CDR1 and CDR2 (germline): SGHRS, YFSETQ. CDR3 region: CASSLASRTYNEQFF. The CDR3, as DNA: TGCGCCAGCAGCTTGGCTTCGCGGACATACAATGAGCAGTTCTTC. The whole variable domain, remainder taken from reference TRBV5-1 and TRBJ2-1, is KAGVTQTPRYLIKTRGQQVTLSCSPISGHRSVSWYQQTPGQGLQFLFEYFSETQRNKGNFPGRFSGRQFSNSRSEMNVSTLELGDSALYLCASSLASRTYNEQFFGPGTRLTVL.

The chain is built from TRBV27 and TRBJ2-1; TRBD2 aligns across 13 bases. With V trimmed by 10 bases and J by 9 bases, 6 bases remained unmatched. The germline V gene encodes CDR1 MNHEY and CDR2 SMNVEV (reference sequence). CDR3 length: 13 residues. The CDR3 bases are TGTGCCACTACACTAGCGGGAGGGAGTGAGCAGTTCTTC. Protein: CATTLAGGSEQFF.

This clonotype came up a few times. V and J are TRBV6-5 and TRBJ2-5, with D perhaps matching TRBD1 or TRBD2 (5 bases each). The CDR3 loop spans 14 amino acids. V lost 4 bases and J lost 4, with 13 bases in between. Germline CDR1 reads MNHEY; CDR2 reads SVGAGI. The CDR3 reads CASSLTGTSETQYF. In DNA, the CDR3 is TGTGCCAGCAGTTTGACCGGGACCTCAGAGACCCAGTACTTC.

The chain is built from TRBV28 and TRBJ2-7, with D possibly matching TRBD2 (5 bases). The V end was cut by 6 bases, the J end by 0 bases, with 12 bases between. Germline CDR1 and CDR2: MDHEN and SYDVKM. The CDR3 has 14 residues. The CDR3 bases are TGTGCCAGCAGCCAGCGGTCCAGCTCCTACGAGCAGTACTTC. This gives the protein CASSQRSSSYEQYF.

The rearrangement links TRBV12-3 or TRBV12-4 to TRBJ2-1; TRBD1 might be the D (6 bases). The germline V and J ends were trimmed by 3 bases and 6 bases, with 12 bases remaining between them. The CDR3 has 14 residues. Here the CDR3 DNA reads TGTGCCAGCAGTTTCAGGGGTACGGGCAATGAGCAGTTCTTC. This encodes CASSFRGTGNEQFF.